This T cell receptor (beta chain) was sequenced during a study of blood T cell repertoires in COVID-19. People in the exposed group encountered a COVID-19 case within 2 weeks before entering the study. The method was immunoSEQ multiplex PCR; TCRdb's version includes in-frame clones alone and lacks a portion of them. The repertoire includes about 140,000 clones, roughly 83% of them detected once, and more than 4.5% sits in the top ten. V was shortened by 7 bases and J by 3 bases, with 9 bases between the two germline ends. The CDR3 is 13 residues long. Germline CDR1 reads SNHLY; CDR2 reads FYNNEI. The rearrangement uses TRBV2 and TRBJ2-2; maybe TRBD2 (5 bases). This TCR derives from a man in his 70s who had been exposed to COVID-19. The sample consisted of PBMCs or T cells enriched from blood (not recorded which). The CDR3 protein is CASMRAHTGELFF. CDR3 coding DNA: TGTGCCAGCATGCGGGCCCACACCGGGGAGCTGTTTTTT.